The T cell receptor beta chain described here comes from a study of blood T cell repertoires in COVID-19. Study overall: Sites in the United States, Italy and Spain provided acute and convalescent COVID-19 samples. PBMCs, B-cell-depleted T cells, or T cells were the source of the cDNA or gDNA that made up the material.

Trimming pared 7 bases from V and 7 bases from J, leaving 11 bases between. This CDR3 comprises 13 residues. The germline CDR1 and CDR2 sequences are MDHEN and SYDVKM. This clone showed up just a few times. Authors' data handling: Quantification of nucleated cells was approximated via reference gene primer amplification. Libraries were prepared by immunoSEQ multiplex PCR; TCRdb keeps only in-frame clonotypes and omits some of them. From that table come the V and J calls and clone size; the DNA was used to work out D and trimming. The profile covers 140,000 to 150,000 clones, with 65% to 85% appearing a single time and less than 2% taken by the ten largest.

The sample consisted of peripheral blood. This TCR came from an older woman with acute or convalescent COVID-19. The V and J genes are TRBV28 and TRBJ1-6; weak D call: TRBD1 (5 bases). CDR3 nucleotides: TGTGCCAGCATGGCCGCAGGGAATTCACCCCTCCACTTT. Protein sequence: CASMAAGNSPLHF.